This T cell receptor (beta chain) was identified in a study of blood T cell repertoires in COVID-19. Study in general: Material from acute and convalescent COVID-19 was sourced from the United States, Italy and Spain. Nucleic acid was either cDNA or gDNA, and it came from T cells, B-cell-depleted T cells, or PBMCs.

Under the authors' procedure: Nucleated cell counts were estimated from reference gene primer amplification. Generated by immunoSEQ multiplex PCR, the TCRdb table keeps only in-frame clones and is missing some. V, J and clone size are those of that table, while D and trimming were read from the DNA. This sample has approximately 93,000 clones, with 74% found just once. Patients of the Seattle cohort, enrolled during active infection, were followed longitudinally. This clone was observed a few times. Source material: peripheral blood. The TCR sequence derives from a man between 65 and 79 years old with COVID-19, enrolled during active disease.

The CDR3 nucleotides are TGCGCCAGCAAACTAGCGGGAGGGCTACACGGGGAGCTGTTTTTT. Protein sequence: CASKLAGGLHGELFF. The chain combines TRBV5-1 with TRBJ2-2; 13 bases align to TRBD2. Germline loops: CDR1 SGHRS, CDR2 YFSETQ. The ends lost 6 bases at V and 7 bases at J; junction bases unmatched: 6. This CDR3 has 15 residues.